This T cell receptor (beta chain) was found in a study of neurological immune-mediated disorders. Study findings and constraints: There were no CDR3 amino acid sequences shared by expanded clones across subjects, a result suggesting private repertoires in all groups.

Trimming removed 5 bases at V and 2 bases at J, with 21 bases between. The CDR3 spans 17 residues. Germline CDR1 and CDR2: SGHTS and YDEGEE. The cDNA was produced through 5'RACE with 10-nucleotide random UMIs. In TCRdb, the 5' RACE reads were re-called with MiXCR into one record per CDR3 protein. The repertoire includes about 39,000 distinct CDR3 sequences, around 7% of them detected once, and approximately 5.4% sits in the top ten. This clonotype was seen many times. Its specificity is not known. The sorted-subset TCR libraries were prepared using 750,000 to 1,000,000 CD4+ or CD8+ T cells as the starting material.

Input material: CD4+ T cells from blood. The TCR originated in a man aged 50 to 60 in good health. The chain carries TRBV5-8 and TRBJ2-3, with a possible D match to TRBD2 (6 bases). In nucleotides, the CDR3 is TGTGCCAGCAGAAAGGGGCGGGGAAGGGGACCCACAGATACGCAGTATTTT. Translated, it gives CASRKGRGRGPTDTQYF.